The sequence of this T cell receptor (beta chain) was determined in a study of shared clonotypes between healthy human individuals. Sequenced by immunoSEQ multiplex PCR; TCRdb stores in-frame clones only, minus some. The sample has fewer than 850,000 clones, 90% seen once; the top ten hold more than 30%. The CDR3 totals 13 residues. With 6 bases clipped from V and 8 bases from J, the junction kept 8 bases outside the gene matches. Germline lookup yields CDR1 LNHDA and CDR2 SQIVND (reference sequence). The chain has TRBV19 and TRBJ1-1; 8 bases match TRBD1. The sequence derives from a young man in good health. Some clones in this sample may be carry-over from other donors' samples. The sequencing input was memory CD8+ T cells from PBMCs. Subset meaning: CD45RO+ cells pooled with CCR7-negative TemRA cells. DNA for the CDR3: TGTGCCAGTAGGGACAGGGCAGGGTGGGAAGCTTTCTTT. It encodes CASRDRAGWEAFF.